Listed here is a single T cell receptor (beta chain). Its antigen is not known. Sequence at one end of the junction differs from germline and may be a read error. This sample was taken from a study of OX40 agonist ivuxolimab in advanced cancers. TCRdb's copy holds only in-frame clones and misses some; the assay was immunoSEQ multiplex PCR. The sample lists tens of thousands of clones; less than 90% were seen once. The study's findings and limits: Partly responding patients at 0.1-3.0 mg/kg showed some of the smallest clonal expansion. Low normalized clonal expansion also occurred in some nonresponding patients.

Sampling times: baseline, cycle 4 day 1, cycle 7 day 1. Sequenced here: CD4+ or CD8+ T cells sorted from blood, sampled in a trial of the OX40 agonist ivuxolimab. The sequence derives from an adult with an advanced solid tumor such as melanoma, head and neck, liver or kidney cancer.

In DNA, the CDR3 is TGTGCTAGCAGCTCCCTAGGGGGGGGGACCCAGTACTTC. Its protein product is CASSSLGGGTQYF. This chain joins TRBV7-7 and TRBJ2-5; a possible D gene is TRBD2 (7 bases). Germline CDR1 is SSHAT and CDR2 is FNYEAQ (reference sequence). The length of the CDR3 is 13 residues.